The sequence of this T cell receptor (beta chain) was determined in a study of CD8 T cells in Susac syndrome. Study-level points and caveats: The study conceded that its TCR sequencing and HLA analysis involved relatively few individuals.

About this clonotype itself: What it binds is unknown.

CDR1 is SGDLS, CDR2 YYNGEE, per germline. V was shortened by 0 bases and J by 4 bases, with 7 bases between the two germline ends. The CDR3 loop spans 13 amino acids. Reverse transcription of roughly 0.5 to 1 ug RNA used random hexamers. An immunoSEQ multiplex PCR amplified TCR beta CDR3 over 54 Vbeta and 13 Jbeta. One entry per CDR3 protein results from TCRdb running MiXCR on the immunoSEQ multiplex PCR reads. This sample has some 200,000 distinct CDR3 sequences, with roughly 95% found just once. In blood CD8+ and CD4+ T cells, TCR beta underwent sequencing. TEMRA cells were FACS-enriched and CD8+ and CD4+ T cells negatively isolated.

This clonotype originated in a human donor in good health. Sequencing was carried out using CD4+ T cells from PBMCs. The V gene is TRBV9, the J gene TRBJ1-2; D uncertain. CDR3 DNA: TGTGCCAGCAGCGTAGACGGCGGCTATGGCTACACCTTC. Its protein product is CASSVDGGYGYTF.